The 27 T cell receptor beta chains below all came from one sample that was sequenced in a study of regulatory T cells in long-lasting Graves disease. Relying on iRepertoire HTBI primers and Arm-PCR of CDR3 regions, the team built TCR beta libraries. Via MiXCR, TCRdb re-called the multiplex PCR reads, giving one row per CDR3 protein. The sample includes around 360,000 distinct CDR3 sequences, roughly 15% of them seen just once. Sample time point: newly diagnosed GD, antithyroid drugs for less than 3 months. There was RNA extracted from PBMCs, and the TCR library was made from it. This same sample was also taken into another study, of T cells in Graves' hyperthyroidism and ophthalmopathy.

The sample consisted of peripheral blood mononuclear cells (PBMCs), taken at new diagnosis, from a patient treated with antithyroid drugs. All receptors come from a woman aged 18-29 years with Graves disease.

This clonotype was seen ten or more times. The V call is TRBV6-2 or TRBV6-3, the J call TRBJ1-5, with TRBD1 identical over 9 bases. Germline trimming cut 4 bases from V and 5 bases from J; bases unmatched to any gene: 3. Germline V lookup: CDR1 MNHEY, CDR2 SVGEGT. This CDR3 contains 14 residues. CDR3 nucleotide sequence: TGTGCCAGCAGTTCAAGGGACAGGGATCAGCCCCAGCATTTT. Translating it yields CASSSRDRDQPQHF.

This clonotype came up a few times. V gene TRBV6-1 combines with J gene TRBJ1-6; unclear D gene. This CDR3 spans 18 amino acids. Trimming took off 6 bases at V and 0 bases at J, with 18 bases between the two ends. From germline, CDR1 is MNHNS and CDR2 SASEGT. The CDR3 reads CASRVDTVQTSYNSPLHF. The CDR3 nucleotides read TGTGCCAGCAGAGTCGACACGGTGCAGACCTCCTATAATTCACCCCTCCACTTT.

The rearrangement links TRBV19 to TRBJ1-1; D not certain. Trimming shortened V by 5 bases and J by 2 bases, and 12 bases separated the two germline ends. Germline V gene lookup returns CDR1 LNHDA and CDR2 SQIVND (reference sequence). The CDR3 covers 14 residues. The CDR3, as DNA: TGTGCCAGTAGTTTGGGTCGGCATAACACTGAAGCTTTCTTT. Translation: CASSLGRHNTEAFF.

This clonotype was recorded many times. This rearrangement joins TRBV20-1 to TRBJ2-1; the match to TRBD2 covers 11 bases. Germline assignment: CDR1 DFQATT and CDR2 SNEGSKA (reference sequence). Trimming at V came to 3 bases and at J to 5 bases, leaving 3 bases not matched to a gene. The CDR3 spans 14 residues. The CDR3, as DNA: TGCAGTGCTAGCAGACTAGCGGGGAACAATGAGCAGTTCTTC. This translates into CSASRLAGNNEQFF.

As to this clonotype: A far larger clone is a single base away, which makes a read error likely. The rearrangement links TRBV12-3 or TRBV12-4 to TRBJ2-7; D possibly corresponds to TRBD1 (5 bases). The tail of the sequence fits TRBJ2-3 better, so the J call may be wrong. The CDR3 is 15 residues long. CDR3 sequence: CASSLRTLGTGTQYF. The CDR3 DNA reads TGTGCCAGCAGCCTCCGAACCCTAGGCACAGGTACGCAGTATTTT.

This chain joins TRBV6-1 and TRBJ1-2; D is unclear. Germline values: CDR1 MNHNS, CDR2 SASEGT. This CDR3 is 12 amino acids long. CDR3 sequence: CAVGFEARGYTF. The CDR3 nucleotides read TGTGCGGTGGGGTTTGAAGCTAGGGGCTACACCTTC.

This clonotype came up many times. This chain uses TRBV3-1 with TRBJ2-5; 15 bases fit TRBD2. The trim removed 8 bases at V and 5 bases at J, leaving 9 bases unmatched. Germline V lookup: CDR1 LGHDT, CDR2 YNNKEL (reference sequence). The CDR3 spans 16 residues. The CDR3 coding sequence is TGTGCCAGCGGACTAGCGGGAGGGATATCGGGGGAGACCCAGTACTTC. Translation: CASGLAGGISGETQYF.

The chain employs TRBV5-1 and TRBJ2-3; 7 bases map to TRBD2. From germline, CDR1 is SGHRS and CDR2 YFSETQ. The CDR3 loop spans 21 amino acids. Losses at the gene ends were 4 bases for V and 0 bases for J; bases not matched to a gene: 23. The CDR3 reads CASSPGKADTSGERSTDTQYF. The CDR3 region has the DNA TGCGCCAGCAGCCCGGGTAAGGCTGACACAAGCGGGGAACGCAGCACAGATACGCAGTATTTT. The full variable domain, in which reference TRBV5-1 and TRBJ2-3 provide the parts outside the CDR3, is KAGVTQTPRYLIKTRGQQVTLSCSPISGHRSVSWYQQTPGQGLQFLFEYFSETQRNKGNFPGRFSGRQFSNSRSEMNVSTLELGDSALYLCASSPGKADTSGERSTDTQYFGPGTRLTVL.

This clonotype occurred many times. The V call is TRBV6-2 or TRBV6-3, the J call TRBJ2-2, with TRBD2 matching 10 bases. This CDR3 spans 17 amino acids. The germline gives CDR1 MNHEY, CDR2 SVGEGT. V shed 0 bases and J 1 base; nucleotides not matched to a gene: 2. CDR3 amino acids: CASSYSRLAGNTGELFF. CDR3 nucleotide sequence: TGTGCCAGCAGTTACTCGCGACTAGCGGGGAACACCGGGGAGCTGTTTTTT.

This clonotype was seen ten or more times. Written as DNA, the CDR3 is TGTGCCAGCAGCTTAGTTTTGACCGGGACAGGGGTTGGCTACACCTTC. It yields the protein CASSLVLTGTGVGYTF. This chain links TRBV11-2 with TRBJ1-2; 10 nucleotides align to TRBD1. The V gene end was trimmed by 1 base and the J gene end by 7 bases; junction bases not matched to a gene: 9. Germline CDR1 reads SGHAT; CDR2 reads FQNNGV. This CDR3 is 16 amino acids long. Based on the CDR3 plus reference TRBV11-2 and TRBJ1-2, the full variable domain is EAGVAQSPRYKIIEKRQSVAFWCNPISGHATLYWYQQILGQGPKLLIQFQNNGVVDDSQLPKDRFSAERLKGVDSTLKIQPAKLEDSAVYLCASSLVLTGTGVGYTFGSGTRLTVV.

This clonotype was observed at least ten times. The chain is built from TRBV12-3 or TRBV12-4 and TRBJ2-3; D is ambiguous. Trimming shortened V by 2 bases and J by 6 bases, and 12 bases separated the two germline ends. The CDR3 totals 14 residues. CDR3 bases: TGTGCCAGCAGTTTAAGGATCCTTCTGGATACGCAGTATTTT. Its protein product is CASSLRILLDTQYF.

This clonotype came up many times. The chain carries TRBV20-1 and TRBJ2-1, with D perhaps matching TRBD2 (6 bases). Germline CDR1 and CDR2: DFQATT and SNEGSKA (reference sequence). There are 15 residues in the CDR3. V lost 3 bases and J lost 0, with 12 bases in between. CDR3 protein: CSASSLASSYNEQFF. The CDR3 coding sequence is TGCAGTGCTAGCTCACTAGCCAGCTCCTACAATGAGCAGTTCTTC.

This clonotype was observed a handful of times. The chain links TRBV19 to TRBJ2-2; possible D gene TRBD2, 6 bases. V was shortened by 6 bases and J by 2 bases, with 19 bases between the two germline ends. There are 17 residues in the CDR3. CDR1 and CDR2 (germline): LNHDA, SQIVND (reference sequence). CDR3 coding DNA: TGTGCCAGTAGGGGAATCTATAGCGGACCAAACACCGGGGAGCTGTTTTTT. It translates to CASRGIYSGPNTGELFF. Looking up the rest from reference TRBV19 and TRBJ2-2 gives the full variable domain: DGGITQSPKYLFRKEGQNVTLSCEQNLNHDAMYWYRQDPGQGLRLIYYSQIVNDFQKGDIAEGYSVSREKKESFPLTVTSAQKNPTAFYLCASRGIYSGPNTGELFFGEGSRLTVL.

This clonotype appeared many times. The rearrangement links TRBV20-1 to TRBJ2-2; TRBD1 matches at 7 bases. The trim removed 0 bases at V and 3 bases at J, leaving 10 bases unmatched. Germline assignment: CDR1 DFQATT and CDR2 SNEGSKA (reference sequence). The CDR3 runs 17 residues. The CDR3 spells CSARDYGKGAYTGELFF. The CDR3 coding sequence is TGCAGTGCTAGAGATTATGGGAAGGGGGCTTACACCGGGGAGCTGTTTTTT.

This clonotype was seen repeatedly, ten times or more. V and J are TRBV7-9 and TRBJ2-1; TRBD2 is a possible D gene (5 bases). CDR1 is SEHNR, CDR2 FQNEAQ, per germline (reference sequence). CDR3 length: 14 amino acids. V lost 4 bases and J 1 base, leaving 8 bases between the germline ends. In DNA form, the CDR3 reads TGTGCCAGCAGCTCTAGCATATCCTACAATGAGCAGTTCTTC. Translated, it gives CASSSSISYNEQFF.

This clonotype showed up many times. Written as DNA, the CDR3 is TGTGCCAGCACCCCTTCGGTCCAGGGGGCTAGCACAGATACGCAGTATTTT. Translating it yields CASTPSVQGASTDTQYF. The chain joins TRBV12-3 or TRBV12-4 to TRBJ2-3; 8 bases align to TRBD1. Unmatched junction bases numbered 12, after V lost 7 bases and J lost 0 bases. This CDR3 contains 17 residues.

For this clonotype: A read error is possible here, since a much larger clone lies one base away. The V call is TRBV3-1, the J call TRBJ2-1; possibly TRBD2 for D (5 bases). This CDR3 contains 15 residues. Germline V gene data show CDR1 as LGHDT and CDR2 as YNNKEL (reference sequence). The CDR3 DNA reads as TGTGCCAGCAGCCCATGGACTCCTACCTACAATGATCAGTTCTTC. This gives the protein CASSPWTPTYNDQFF.

This clonotype was recorded many times. This chain connects TRBV3-1 to TRBJ1-2; the D gene is possibly TRBD1 (6 bases). This CDR3 is built from 15 residues. V lost 2 bases and J lost 4, with 14 bases in between. Germline assignment: CDR1 LGHDT and CDR2 YNNKEL (reference sequence). CDR3 nucleotide sequence: TGTGCCAGCAGCCAAACGACAGGCGGGGGCTATGGCTACACCTTC. Its protein product is CASSQTTGGGYGYTF. Filled out from reference TRBV3-1 and TRBJ1-2, the complete variable domain reads DTAVSQTPKYLVTQMGNDKSIKCEQNLGHDTMYWYKQDSKKFLKIMFSYNNKELIINETVPNRFSPKSPDKAHLNLHINSLELGDSAVYFCASSQTTGGGYGYTFGSGTRLTVV.

This clonotype was detected many times. The genes are TRBV28 and TRBJ2-7; D is perhaps TRBD1 (5 bases). Trimming pared 6 bases from V and 0 bases from J, leaving 15 bases between. The germline gives CDR1 MDHEN, CDR2 SYDVKM. The CDR3 is made up of 15 amino acids. The CDR3 spells CASRSARDPSYEQYF. The CDR3 DNA follows: TGTGCCAGCAGATCCGCCAGGGATCCCTCCTACGAGCAGTACTTC.

With respect to this clonotype: Just one base apart from a much larger clone, this may be a read error. V and J are TRBV20-1 and TRBJ2-5; D remains unclear. V lost 6 bases and J lost 0, with 26 bases in between. This CDR3 is 18 amino acids long. The V gene's germline CDR1 is DFQATT and CDR2 SNEGSKA (reference sequence). The CDR3 spells CSATTGSTPSMYQETQYF. The DNA for the CDR3 is TGCAGTGCGACGACGGGTAGTACGCCCTCGATGTACCAAGAGACCCAGTACTTC.

This clonotype was detected many times. The chain links TRBV20-1 to TRBJ2-5; 8 bases line up with TRBD2. CDR1 and CDR2 from the germline V gene are DFQATT and SNEGSKA (reference sequence). V gave up 3 bases and J gave up 5 bases; unmatched junction bases: 11. The CDR3 totals 15 residues. The CDR3 sequence: CSASPGGANRETQYF. In DNA form, the CDR3 reads TGCAGTGCTAGTCCGGGAGGGGCTAATCGGGAGACCCAGTACTTC.

Comments on this clonotype: The conserved final phenylalanine or tryptophan is absent from the CDR3, which likely points to a read error. The rearrangement joins TRBV18 to TRBJ2-3; 12 bases align to TRBD2. Unmatched junction bases numbered 7, after V lost 5 bases and J lost 1 base. This CDR3 contains 17 residues. Per germline, CDR1 KGHSH and CDR2 LQKENI. In DNA, the CDR3 is TGTGCCAGCTCAGGAAGACTAGCGGGGGCTGGCACAGATACGCAGTATGTT. This sequence encodes CASSGRLAGAGTDTQYV.

The table lists this clonotype with a few counts. This chain joins TRBV19 and TRBJ1-6, with D hard to call. CDR1 and CDR2 from the germline V gene are LNHDA and SQIVND (reference sequence). The CDR3 has 13 amino acids. Between the trimmed V and J ends, which lost 3 bases and 6 bases, there was a span of 6 bases. In nucleotides, the CDR3 is TGTGCCAGTAGTATGTACGCTAATTCACCCCTCCACTTT. It specifies CASSMYANSPLHF.

Many counts were recorded for this clonotype. The genes are TRBV28 and TRBJ2-5, with 9 bases fitting TRBD2. CDR3 length: 16 residues. Germline CDR1 and CDR2: MDHEN and SYDVKM. V dropped 2 bases and J dropped 5; count of bases not matched to a gene: 9. CDR3 nucleotide sequence: TGTGCCAGCAGTTTACGGCTAGCGGGGTTCGTGGAGACCCAGTACTTC. It is translated as CASSLRLAGFVETQYF.

This clonotype was found a few times. This sequence joins TRBV6-2 or TRBV6-3 and TRBJ1-5, with a weak D call TRBD1 (5 bases). V was clipped by 7 bases and J by 6 bases, with 19 bases between them. The length of the CDR3 is 15 residues. Germline lookup yields CDR1 MNHEY and CDR2 SVGEGT. The CDR3 sequence is CASTYGDVGIQPQHF. CDR3 nucleotides: TGTGCCAGCACCTACGGGGACGTCGGAATTCAGCCCCAGCATTTT.

Note on this clonotype: Given a much more abundant clone one base away, this may be a read error. This chain uses TRBV3-1 with TRBJ2-3; D is perhaps TRBD2 (5 bases). The better agreement between TRBJ2-7 and the DNA end casts doubt on the J call. The CDR3 loop spans 14 amino acids. CDR1 and CDR2 from the germline V gene are LGHDT and YNNKEL (reference sequence). CDR3 nucleotide sequence: TGTGCCAGCAGCCAGCTAGCTCAGAACAATGAGCAGTACTTC. It codes for CASSQLAQNNEQYF.

The chain combines TRBV6-2 or TRBV6-3 with TRBJ1-5, with 7 bases lining up with TRBD1. J lost 0 bases, V lost 8 bases, and 7 bases had no gene match. Germline assignment: CDR1 MNHEY and CDR2 SVGEGT. This CDR3 is 15 amino acids long. Written as DNA, the CDR3 is TGTGCCAGCGCCCAGGGACAGTTTAGCAATCAGCCCCAGCATTTT. Translating it yields CASAQGQFSNQPQHF.